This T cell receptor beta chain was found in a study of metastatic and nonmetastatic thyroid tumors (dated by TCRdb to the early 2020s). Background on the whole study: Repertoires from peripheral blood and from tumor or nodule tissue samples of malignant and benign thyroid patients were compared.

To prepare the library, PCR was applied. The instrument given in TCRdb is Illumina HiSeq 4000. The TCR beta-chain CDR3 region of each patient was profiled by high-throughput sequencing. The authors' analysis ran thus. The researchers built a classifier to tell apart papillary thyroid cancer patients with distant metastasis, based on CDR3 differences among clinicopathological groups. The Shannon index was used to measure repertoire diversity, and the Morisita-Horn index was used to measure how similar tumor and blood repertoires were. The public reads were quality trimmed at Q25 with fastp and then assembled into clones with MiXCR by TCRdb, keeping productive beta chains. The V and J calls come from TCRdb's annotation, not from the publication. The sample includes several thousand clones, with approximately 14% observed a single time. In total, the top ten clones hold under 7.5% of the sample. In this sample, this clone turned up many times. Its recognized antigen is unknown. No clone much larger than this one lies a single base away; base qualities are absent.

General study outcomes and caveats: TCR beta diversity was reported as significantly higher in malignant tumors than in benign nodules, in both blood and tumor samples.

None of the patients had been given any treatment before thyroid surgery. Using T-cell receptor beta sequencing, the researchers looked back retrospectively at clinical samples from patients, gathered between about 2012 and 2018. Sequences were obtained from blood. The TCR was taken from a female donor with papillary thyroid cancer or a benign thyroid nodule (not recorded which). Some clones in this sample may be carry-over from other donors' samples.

The CDR3 loop reads CSVDFGGAGAEAFF. The DNA is as follows: TGCAGCGTTGACTTTGGGGGCGCGGGTGCTGAAGCTTTCTTT. The V gene is TRBV29-1 and the J gene is TRBJ1-1; a tentative D call is TRBD1 (6 bases match). The CDR3 holds 14 amino acids from the cysteine to the phenylalanine. Only CDR3 DNA is held: 42 bases, read in frame from base 1. The germline ends are 17 bases apart after V is trimmed by 3 bases and J by 6 bases. The germline V gene sets CDR1 to SQVTM and CDR2 to ANQGSEA.